Below are 24 T cell receptor beta chains sequenced from a single sample in a study of T cell repertoires in cytomegalovirus infection. Via MiXCR, TCRdb re-called the reads, giving one row per CDR3 protein. Of more than 200,000 distinct CDR3 sequences listed, approximately 9% are singletons. The sequencing sample was made of PBMCs. Receptors originate from a human donor in good health (CMV status not recorded). Some clones in this sample may be carry-over from other donors' samples.

This rearrangement joins TRBV9 to TRBJ1-1; D perhaps matches TRBD1 (5 bases). The CDR3 length is 12 residues. V was clipped by 0 bases and J by 11 bases, with 11 bases between them. From germline, CDR1 is SGDLS and CDR2 YYNGEE. This chain's CDR3 is CASSVGEGSAFF. As DNA, the CDR3 is TGTGCCAGCAGCGTAGGTGAGGGGTCGGCTTTCTTT. The full variable domain, in which reference TRBV9 and TRBJ1-1 provide the parts outside the CDR3, is DSGVTQTPKHLITATGQRVTLRCSPRSGDLSVYWYQQSLDQGLQFLIQYYNGEERAKGNILERFSAQQFPDLHSELNLSSLELGDSALYFCASSVGEGSAFFGQGTRLTVV.

This clonotype came up many times. CDR3 coding DNA: TGTGCCAGTAGTCGTGGACAGAACTCCTACAATGAGCAGTTCTTC. As protein: CASSRGQNSYNEQFF. The chain carries TRBV19 and TRBJ2-1; possible D gene TRBD1, 6 bases. V was trimmed by 5 bases and J by 0 bases, leaving 11 bases between them. CDR1 and CDR2 from the germline V gene are LNHDA and SQIVND (reference sequence). The CDR3 is made up of 15 amino acids.

A few counts support this clonotype. The chain is built from TRBV29-1 and TRBJ1-2, with a possible D match to TRBD1 (6 bases). Trimming stripped 7 bases from V and 2 bases from J, with 11 bases between. The CDR3 totals 12 residues. Per the germline V gene, CDR1 is SQVTM and CDR2 is ANQGSEA. The CDR3 protein is CSARTDNYGYTF. CDR3 DNA: TGCAGCGCCCGGACAGACAACTATGGCTACACCTTC.

This clonotype was recorded at least ten times. V is TRBV28 and J is TRBJ1-5; D might be TRBD1 (6 bases). V lost 6 bases, J lost 0 bases, and 18 bases lay in between. The CDR3 is made up of 17 amino acids. CDR1 is MDHEN and CDR2 is SYDVKM in the germline V gene. CDR3 nucleotides: TGTGCCAGCAGCAGGTGGGGGCAGGCGGATAGCAATCAGCCCCAGCATTTT. It translates to CASSRWGQADSNQPQHF.

This clonotype is a singleton in its sample. The gene calls are TRBV18 and TRBJ2-1; tentatively, D is TRBD1 (6 bases). This CDR3 has 13 residues. V was clipped by 3 bases and J by 9 bases, with 12 bases between them. CDR1 KGHSH and CDR2 LQKENI come from the germline V gene. This CDR3 is CASSPSGVAEQFF. As DNA, the CDR3 is TGTGCCAGCTCACCCTCAGGGGTTGCTGAGCAGTTCTTC.

The table lists this clonotype with many counts. J is TRBJ1-2 and V is TRBV20-1; D not certain. The V gene's germline CDR1 is DFQATT and CDR2 SNEGSKA (reference sequence). V dropped 2 bases and J dropped 6 bases, with 10 bases sitting between them. The CDR3 runs to 12 residues. The CDR3 region is CSARILRDGYTF. Written as DNA, the CDR3 is TGCAGTGCTAGAATACTTAGGGATGGCTACACCTTC.

This clonotype was seen many times. The chain links TRBV12-5 to TRBJ2-7; 8 bases fit TRBD2. Germline V gives CDR1 LGHNT, CDR2 FRNRAP. CDR3 length: 18 residues. Unmatched junction bases numbered 14, after V lost 2 bases and J lost 2 bases. CDR3 DNA: TGTGCTAGTGGTTTGCCGACCAAAACTAGCGGTATACCCTACGAGCAGTACTTC. The encoded protein is CASGLPTKTSGIPYEQYF.

The chain carries TRBV6-1 and TRBJ1-1; D not resolved. The V gene lost 6 bases and the J gene lost 0 bases, with 11 bases spanning the gap. The CDR3 covers 14 residues. Germline CDR1 MNHNS, CDR2 SASEGT. CDR3 in DNA: TGTGCCAGCAGGGCCCCCTCTTTGAACACTGAAGCTTTCTTT. It is translated as CASRAPSLNTEAFF.

The rearrangement links TRBV2 to TRBJ1-6; 9 nucleotides match TRBD1. Trimming removed 7 bases from V and 7 bases from J; junction bases left unmatched: 5. Germline CDR1 reads SNHLY; CDR2 reads FYNNEI. The CDR3 extends over 14 amino acids. CDR3 in amino acids: CASTLTGGNSPLHF. The CDR3 bases are TGTGCCAGCACTCTGACAGGGGGAAATTCACCCCTCCACTTT.

This clonotype came up many times. This chain uses TRBV7-8 with TRBJ2-1, with 14 bases aligning to TRBD2. The CDR3 runs to 19 residues. J gave up 5 bases and V 0 bases, and 9 bases lay outside the gene matches. Germline V lookup: CDR1 SGHVS, CDR2 FQNEAQ. CDR3 DNA: TGTGCCAGCAGCTTAGCCCTCGGGACTAGCGGGAGCTATGACAATGAGCAGTTCTTC. Translation gives CASSLALGTSGSYDNEQFF. The full variable domain, rest sourced from reference TRBV7-8 and TRBJ2-1, is GAGVSQSPRYKVAKRGQDVALRCDPISGHVSLFWYQQALGQGPEFLTYFQNEAQLDKSGLPSDRFFAERPEGSVSTLKIQRTQQEDSAVYLCASSLALGTSGSYDNEQFFGPGTRLTVL.

This clonotype showed up many times. This chain links TRBV28 with TRBJ1-2, with D possibly TRBD1 on 5 matching bases. Trimming removed 2 bases at V and 2 bases at J, with 21 bases between. The CDR3 covers 18 residues. Germline V gene sequence: CDR1 MDHEN, CDR2 SYDVKM. The CDR3 DNA reads as TGTGCCAGCAGTTTAAATTCGGGGAGGGGCAGGGCAAACTATGGCTACACCTTC. Translated, it gives CASSLNSGRGRANYGYTF.

In its sample, this clonotype was seen many times. V is TRBV7-2 and J is TRBJ1-1; D possibly corresponds to TRBD1 (5 bases). Looked up from germline, CDR1 is SGHTA and CDR2 is FQGNSA. V dropped 1 base and J dropped 0 bases, with 12 bases sitting between them. This CDR3 is built from 16 residues. The CDR3 spells CASSLVMTVMNTEAFF. The DNA for the CDR3 is TGTGCCAGCAGCTTAGTTATGACAGTCATGAACACTGAAGCTTTCTTT.

This clonotype has ten or more counts. The chain recombines TRBV7-2 with TRBJ2-7, with 7 bases fitting TRBD1. Looked up from germline, CDR1 is SGHTA and CDR2 is FQGNSA. J gave up 7 bases and V 5 bases, and 8 bases lay outside the gene matches. The CDR3 runs 13 residues. As DNA, the CDR3 is TGTGCCAGCAGCCCAAAAACAGGGGTTGAGCAGTACTTC. This translates into CASSPKTGVEQYF.

This clonotype was seen only a few times. The J gene is TRBJ2-7, the V gene TRBV6-1; D unresolved. Trimming stripped 4 bases from V and 0 bases from J, with 7 bases between. The CDR3 covers 13 residues. Germline V gene sequence: CDR1 MNHNS, CDR2 SASEGT. Written as DNA, the CDR3 is TGTGCCAGCAGTGTCTTGATCTCCTACGAGCAGTACTTC. The encoded protein is CASSVLISYEQYF.

This clonotype was counted only a few times. The chain employs TRBV10-2 and TRBJ2-1; 11 bases are shared with TRBD2. Germline values: CDR1 WSHSY, CDR2 SAAADI. The CDR3 totals 15 residues. J gave up 4 bases and V 6 bases, and 5 bases lay outside the gene matches. The CDR3 nucleotides are TGCGCCAGCAGACCCGGGACTAGCGGATACAATGAGCAGTTCTTC. It is translated as CASRPGTSGYNEQFF.

This clonotype occurred many times. The rearrangement links TRBV6-5 to TRBJ2-1; 11 nucleotides match TRBD1. Germline CDR1 MNHEY, CDR2 SVGAGI. This CDR3 has 15 residues. V shed 5 bases, J shed 7 bases, and the junction held 7 bases outside the gene matches. The CDR3 sequence is CASSPGTGGWNEQFF. DNA of the CDR3: TGTGCCAGCAGTCCTGGGACAGGGGGGTGGAATGAGCAGTTCTTC.

This clonotype was observed at least ten times. The rearrangement joins TRBV6-5 to TRBJ1-1, with D tentatively TRBD1 (6 bases). V gave up 2 bases and J gave up 4 bases, with 11 bases separating them. In germline, CDR1 is MNHEY, CDR2 SVGAGI. The CDR3 covers 14 residues. This CDR3 is CASSYIGRGTEAFF. In DNA, the CDR3 is TGTGCCAGCAGTTACATCGGCAGGGGCACTGAAGCTTTCTTT.

In this sample, this clonotype turned up many times. The chain recombines TRBV7-4 with TRBJ2-2; D not certain. The V gene's germline CDR1 is SGHVT and CDR2 SQSDAQ. V was cut by 2 bases and J by 1 base, with 11 bases left in between. The CDR3 has 16 residues. The CDR3 here is CASSLISGWNTGELFF. The CDR3, as DNA: TGTGCCAGCAGCTTAATCTCGGGTTGGAACACCGGGGAGCTGTTTTTT. Full variable domain (outside the CDR3, taken from reference TRBV7-4 and TRBJ2-2): GAGVSQSPRYKVAKRGRDVALRCDSISGHVTLYWYRQTLGQGSEVLTYSQSDAQRDKSGRPSGRFSAERPERSVSTLKIQRTEQGDSAVYLCASSLISGWNTGELFFGEGSRLTVL.

This clonotype has ten or more counts. The chain is built from TRBV12-3 or TRBV12-4 and TRBJ1-1; D gene ambiguous. The CDR3 contains 13 residues. V shed 2 bases and J shed 10 bases, with 14 bases lying between them. CDR3 protein: CASSLSRAEAAFF. CDR3 in DNA: TGTGCCAGCAGTTTATCAAGGGCCGAGGCAGCTTTCTTT.

This clonotype has a count of ten or more. The rearrangement uses TRBV7-2 and TRBJ1-1; TRBD1 is a possible D gene (5 bases). Germline V CDR1 and CDR2: SGHTA, FQGNSA. The CDR3 is 14 amino acids. The germline V and J ends were trimmed by 5 bases and 1 base, with 11 bases remaining between them. CDR3 DNA sequence: TGTGCCAGCAGCCGTGGGACTCCGAACACTGAAGCTTTCTTT. Translation: CASSRGTPNTEAFF.

This clonotype was seen ten or more times. The chain carries TRBV24-1 and TRBJ2-5, with D perhaps TRBD1 (6 bases). V lost 4 bases and J lost 0, with 17 bases in between. The CDR3 has 17 residues. Germline V gene lookup returns CDR1 KGHDR and CDR2 SFDVKD. The CDR3 sequence: CATSDGMTGNYQETQYF. In DNA form, the CDR3 reads TGTGCCACCAGTGACGGTATGACAGGAAACTACCAAGAGACCCAGTACTTC.

DNA for the CDR3: TGCAGTGCGGGGGACACGAATAGCAATCAGCCCCAGCATTTT. Its translation is CSAGDTNSNQPQHF. The chain recombines TRBV20-1 with TRBJ1-5, with D possibly being TRBD1 (6 bases). Trimming took 6 bases from V and 0 from J, leaving 12 bases between them. Looked up from germline, CDR1 is DFQATT and CDR2 is SNEGSKA (reference sequence). The CDR3 is made up of 14 amino acids.

In this sample, this clonotype turned up many times. This chain uses TRBV24-1 with TRBJ1-5, with 7 bases aligning to TRBD1. V lost 2 bases, J lost 1 base, and 1 base stayed unmatched. There are 15 residues in the CDR3. Germline assignment: CDR1 KGHDR and CDR2 SFDVKD. The CDR3 nucleotides read TGTGCCACCAGTGATTCACAGGGGAGCAATCAGCCCCAGCATTTT. It translates to CATSDSQGSNQPQHF.

This chain connects TRBV4-3 to TRBJ1-2, with D possibly TRBD1 on 6 matching bases. Germline CDR1 is LGHNA and CDR2 is YSLEER. The CDR3 extends over 14 amino acids. V was trimmed by 0 bases and J by 13 bases, leaving 18 bases between them. The CDR3 sequence is CASSQESGAVTLTF. DNA for the CDR3: TGCGCCAGCAGCCAAGAGTCGGGGGCTGTTACGCTCACCTTC.